These 3 T cell receptor beta chains were sequenced from one sample in a study of T cell changes during pregnancy in multiple sclerosis. TCRdb's copy holds only in-frame clones and misses some; the assay was immunoSEQ multiplex PCR. Of about 50,000 clones detected, approximately 94% appear once; the ten largest clones hold 5.5%. Sequenced here: CD8+ T cells from peripheral blood mononuclear cells, sampled before pregnancy. All receptors derive from a female donor with multiple sclerosis, enrolled in a pregnancy study.

V is TRBV18 and J is TRBJ2-7; the D gene is possibly TRBD1 (5 bases). Trimming shortened V by 6 bases and J by 0 bases, and 15 bases separated the two germline ends. Germline V gene sequence: CDR1 KGHSH, CDR2 LQKENI. The CDR3 extends over 15 amino acids. The chain's CDR3 is CASSPRDYSSYEQYF. Here the CDR3 DNA reads TGTGCCAGCTCTCCCAGGGATTATAGCTCCTACGAGCAGTACTTC.

The rearrangement uses TRBV5-6 and TRBJ1-1; no clear D gene. This CDR3 comprises 16 residues. Trimming pared 1 base from V and 0 bases from J, leaving 13 bases between. Germline V gene data show CDR1 as SGHDT and CDR2 as YYEEEE. This CDR3 reads CASSLRVVGVNTEAFF. The DNA for the CDR3 is TGTGCCAGCAGCTTGCGAGTAGTCGGGGTGAACACTGAAGCTTTCTTT.

J is TRBJ2-7 and V is TRBV28, with 7 bases fitting TRBD1. V was pared by 4 bases and J by 3 bases, with 9 bases of the junction left unmatched. This CDR3 is 15 amino acids long. Germline values: CDR1 MDHEN, CDR2 SYDVKM. CDR3 DNA sequence: TGTGCCAGCAGTTCTCCGTCACAGGGGATCTACGAGCAGTACTTC. It encodes CASSSPSQGIYEQYF.